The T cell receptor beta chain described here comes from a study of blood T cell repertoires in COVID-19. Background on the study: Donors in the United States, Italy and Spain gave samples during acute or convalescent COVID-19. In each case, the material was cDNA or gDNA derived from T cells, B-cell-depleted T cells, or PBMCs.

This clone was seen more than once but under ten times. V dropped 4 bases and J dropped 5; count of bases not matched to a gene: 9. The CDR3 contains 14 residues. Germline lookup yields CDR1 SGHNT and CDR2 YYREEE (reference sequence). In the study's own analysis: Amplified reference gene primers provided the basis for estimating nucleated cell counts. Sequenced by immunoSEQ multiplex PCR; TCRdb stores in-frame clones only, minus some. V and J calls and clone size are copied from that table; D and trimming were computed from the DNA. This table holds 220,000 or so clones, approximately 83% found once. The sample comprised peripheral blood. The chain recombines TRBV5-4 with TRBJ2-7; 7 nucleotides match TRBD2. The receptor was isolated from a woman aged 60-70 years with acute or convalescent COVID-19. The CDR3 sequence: CASSRSGVQNEQYF. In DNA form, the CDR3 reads TGTGCCAGCAGCCGGAGCGGGGTCCAGAACGAGCAGTACTTC.